This is a list of T cell receptor beta chains from one sample in a study of early T cells in non-severe SARS-CoV-2 infection. Using its own MiXCR run on the 5' RACE reads, TCRdb lists one record per CDR3 protein. The table has roughly 70,000 distinct CDR3 sequences, roughly an eighth seen once. The specimen sequenced was whole blood. The source of these receptors is an adult who was a healthcare worker with PCR-confirmed SARS-CoV-2 infection or an uninfected control (not recorded which). CDR3s leave out the opening cysteine and the closing phenylalanine or tryptophan. D genes are given only for firm matches.

d_gene	v_gene	j_gene	CDR3aa
.	TRBV20-1	TRBJ2-5	SASNSGSVQETQY
TRBD2	TRBV29-1	TRBJ2-2	SIGAGAGTGELF
.	TRBV5-1	TRBJ2-2	ASRGSANTGELF
.	TRBV4-3	TRBJ2-6	ASSQDIFGGQFSGANVLT
TRBD1	TRBV28	TRBJ2-1	ASSLWTGGYNEQF
TRBD1	TRBV4-2	TRBJ2-1	ASSYSTTAQGDEQF
.	TRBV28	TRBJ1-1	ASSLPALGGTEAF
TRBD2	TRBV28	TRBJ2-1	ASSSGGSGRAGEQF
.	TRBV7-8	TRBJ1-1	ASSKYSPEAF
.	TRBV10-3	TRBJ2-7	AISDFRVLEYEQY
TRBD1	TRBV20-1	TRBJ1-5	SARGGGWANQPQH
.	TRBV19	TRBJ1-5	ASSPSKGTRNQPQH
.	TRBV6-2/TRBV6-3	TRBJ1-5	ASRGQGNQPQH
TRBD1	TRBV5-1	TRBJ1-5	ASSLVGQPNQPQH
.	TRBV29-1	TRBJ2-3	SATRLGSTDTQY
.	TRBV20-1	TRBJ2-5	SARRGAAQTQY
TRBD2	TRBV5-4	TRBJ2-1	ASSLASGASYNEQF
.	TRBV5-1	TRBJ1-1	ASSLAADVGTEAF
.	TRBV27	TRBJ2-7	ASSLNPGAYEQY
.	TRBV3-1	TRBJ2-2	ASSPLSTGELF
.	TRBV20-1	TRBJ2-3	SAASGGRTQY
.	TRBV21-1	TRBJ1-5	ASSKALGRPGNQPQH
.	TRBV7-8	TRBJ2-3	ASSPPGTKGGPDTQY
TRBD1	TRBV2	TRBJ2-1	ASSVGRGQAPF
.	TRBV7-8	TRBJ2-7	ASSLAGQGGREQY
.	TRBV12-3/TRBV12-4	TRBJ2-5	ASRLSGRETQY
TRBD2	TRBV27	TRBJ2-1	ATTLSAGGPYNEQF
.	TRBV20-1	TRBJ1-5	SAREGSHPQH
.	TRBV5-4	TRBJ1-2	ASSLASENLNYGYT
TRBD2	TRBV2	TRBJ2-1	ASSELTSGGYNEQF
TRBD2	TRBV20-1	TRBJ2-1	SARDHTGLAGKSSYNEQF
.	TRBV6-5	TRBJ1-1	ATASHVTMNTEAF
TRBD1	TRBV12-3/TRBV12-4	TRBJ1-1	ASSRGLQGGNTEAF
TRBD2	TRBV7-2	TRBJ2-7	ASSLDEGLAGWEQY
.	TRBV27	TRBJ2-7	ASSLRGFSYEQY
TRBD1	TRBV12-3/TRBV12-4	TRBJ1-6	ASSQDRDYNSPLH
TRBD1	TRBV9	TRBJ1-3	ASSVGPGTGSGNTIY
.	TRBV6-5	TRBJ2-3	ASSQLGAPDTQY
.	TRBV6-5	TRBJ1-2	ASSYSSISGKPSHLYT
.	TRBV20-1	TRBJ1-2	SAIPRDGYYGYT
TRBD1	TRBV5-1	TRBJ1-2	ASSSTGGRTTRGYT
.	TRBV27	TRBJ2-2	ASSLGQSGELF
.	TRBV10-2	TRBJ2-3	ASSPTRARTDTQY
.	TRBV19	TRBJ2-7	ASSPRGGAYYEQY
.	TRBV20-1	TRBJ2-7	SAAAPLENYEQY
.	TRBV6-1	TRBJ1-4	ASSRQQTNEKLF
TRBD2	TRBV28	TRBJ2-7	ASSLPAHKGLADTTYEQY
TRBD1	TRBV3-1	TRBJ2-3	ASSQGQGDTDTQY
TRBD1	TRBV4-2	TRBJ2-1	ASSQAMDRRYNEQF
TRBD2	TRBV29-1	TRBJ2-3	SVETSGASTDTQY
.	TRBV29-1	TRBJ2-1	SVFWVGEQF
TRBD1	TRBV28	TRBJ1-1	ASRIQGYGGTEAF
TRBD2	TRBV19	TRBJ2-1	ASSRLAGKARTYNEQF
.	TRBV28	TRBJ2-7	ASSGGPPSYEQY
.	TRBV20-1	TRBJ2-3	SARVPHTQY